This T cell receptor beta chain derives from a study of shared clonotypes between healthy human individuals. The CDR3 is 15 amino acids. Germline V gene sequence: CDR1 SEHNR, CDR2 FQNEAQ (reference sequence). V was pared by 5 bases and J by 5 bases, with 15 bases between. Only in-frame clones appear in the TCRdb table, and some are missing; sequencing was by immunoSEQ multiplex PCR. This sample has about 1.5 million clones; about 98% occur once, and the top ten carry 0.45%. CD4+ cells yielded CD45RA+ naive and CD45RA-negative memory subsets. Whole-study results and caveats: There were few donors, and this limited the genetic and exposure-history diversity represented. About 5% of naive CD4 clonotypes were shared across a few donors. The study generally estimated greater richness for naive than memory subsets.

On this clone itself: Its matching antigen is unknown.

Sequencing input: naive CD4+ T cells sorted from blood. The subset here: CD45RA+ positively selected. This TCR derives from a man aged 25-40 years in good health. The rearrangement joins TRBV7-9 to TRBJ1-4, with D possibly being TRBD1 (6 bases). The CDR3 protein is CASSLNGQLNEKLFF. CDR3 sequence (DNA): TGTGCCAGCAGCCTTAATGGACAGCTCAATGAAAAACTGTTTTTT.